This T cell receptor (beta chain) was recorded in a study of blood T cell repertoires in COVID-19. On the study more broadly: The analysed material was cDNA or gDNA that came from T cells, B-cell-depleted T cells, or PBMCs.

Original handling: Nucleated cell counts were estimated from reference gene primer amplification. Assay used: immunoSEQ multiplex PCR; TCRdb lists only in-frame clones, some missing. V and J calls and clone size come straight from that table; D and trimming were deduced from the DNA. The sample holds about 430,000 clones, 88% seen once. The CDR3 consists of 14 residues. V gave up 4 bases and J gave up 3 bases; unmatched junction bases: 3. Germline CDR1 is MNHEY and CDR2 is SVGEGT. Individuals drawn from around 25 US areas were roughly 18 to 95 years old. Within the 2 weeks before study entry, each person in the exposed group met a COVID-19 case.

V usage is TRBV6-2 or TRBV6-3 and J usage is TRBJ2-1, with 7 bases that match TRBD1. The specimen was PBMCs or T cells enriched from blood (not recorded which). The TCR comes from a woman under 30 who had been exposed to COVID-19. The CDR3 reads CASSFDRDYNEQFF. DNA for the CDR3: TGTGCCAGCAGTTTCGACAGGGACTACAATGAGCAGTTCTTC.